A single sample gave rise to the 26 T cell receptor beta chains below, sequenced in a study of OX40 agonist ivuxolimab in advanced cancers. Profiling relied on immunoSEQ multiplex PCR, and the TCRdb table lists in-frame clones only, not all of them. The repertoire holds 100,000 or so clones, with more than 75% as singletons. Sequenced material: CD4+ or CD8+ T cells sorted from blood, taken in a trial of the OX40 agonist ivuxolimab. The receptors were sampled from an adult with an advanced solid tumor such as melanoma, head and neck, liver or kidney cancer.

This chain uses TRBV6-1 with TRBJ2-7; D uncertain. The germline V gene has CDR1 MNHNS and CDR2 SASEGT. CDR3 length equals 13 residues. V lost 6 bases, J lost 0 bases, and 9 bases lay in between. This CDR3 reads CASREPASYEQYF. The CDR3 nucleotides read TGTGCCAGCAGAGAACCGGCCTCCTACGAGCAGTACTTC.

This chain uses TRBV7-9 with TRBJ2-2, with TRBD1 as a possible D gene (5 bases). Trimming removed 1 base at V and 1 base at J, with 7 bases between. The CDR3 is made up of 15 amino acids. CDR1 is SEHNR, CDR2 FQNEAQ, per germline (reference sequence). The CDR3 nucleotides are TGTGCCAGCAGCTTAGTAAGGGGGAACACCGGGGAGCTGTTTTTT. Translating it yields CASSLVRGNTGELFF.

The rearrangement uses TRBV5-4 and TRBJ1-5; D might be TRBD1 (6 bases). Between the trimmed V and J ends, which lost 0 bases and 3 bases, there was a span of 10 bases. CDR1 is SGHNT and CDR2 is YYREEE in the germline V gene (reference sequence). CDR3 length: 15 amino acids. CDR3 in DNA: TGTGCCAGCAGCTTGGACGGGGGGGCCAATCAGCCCCAGCATTTT. Protein sequence: CASSLDGGANQPQHF.

The rearrangement links TRBV19 to TRBJ2-6; tentatively, D is TRBD2 (5 bases). V was clipped by 2 bases and J by 0 bases, with 14 bases between them. Germline-derived CDR1 and CDR2 are LNHDA and SQIVND (reference sequence). The CDR3 runs to 18 residues. CDR3 sequence reads: CASSIIGDEGSGANVLTF. In nucleotides, the CDR3 is TGTGCCAGTAGTATAATCGGGGATGAGGGCTCTGGGGCCAACGTCCTGACTTTC.

This clone appeared a single time. This chain links TRBV19 with TRBJ2-5; 14 nucleotides align to TRBD2. The V gene's germline CDR1 is LNHDA and CDR2 SQIVND (reference sequence). The CDR3 runs to 16 residues. V lost 0 bases, J lost 5 bases, and 2 bases stayed unmatched. The CDR3 loop reads CASSIETSGGAETQYF. The CDR3 region has the DNA TGTGCCAGTAGTATAGAGACTAGCGGGGGGGCGGAGACCCAGTACTTC.

The sample holds a few counts of this clone. The rearrangement joins TRBV9 to TRBJ1-5; D might be TRBD1 (5 bases). This CDR3 has 14 residues. Germline V gives CDR1 SGDLS, CDR2 YYNGEE. Trimming took off 2 bases at V and 2 bases at J, with 8 bases between the two ends. The CDR3 sequence is CASSVRGGNQPQHF. CDR3 coding DNA: TGTGCCAGCAGCGTCCGGGGGGGCAATCAGCCCCAGCATTTT.

The count of this clone is one. This chain joins TRBV7-2 and TRBJ1-6, with 7 positions matching TRBD1. CDR1 is SGHTA, CDR2 FQGNSA, per germline. The CDR3 runs 14 residues. J was trimmed by 5 bases and V by 4 bases; bases with no gene match: 2. CDR3 in DNA: TGTGCCAGCAGCTCCAGGGGGGATAATTCACCCCTCCACTTT. This sequence encodes CASSSRGDNSPLHF.

This rearrangement joins TRBV7-9 to TRBJ2-7; 8 nucleotides agree with TRBD2. Germline values: CDR1 SEHNR, CDR2 FQNEAQ (reference sequence). CDR3 size: 14 residues. V trimming: 5 bases; J trimming: 3 bases; junction bases outside the gene matches: 6. The CDR3 bases are TGTGCCAGCAGCCTATTAGCGGGGAGCTACGAGCAGTACTTC. Its protein product is CASSLLAGSYEQYF.

The CDR3: CASSPGQGAMGTGELFF. CDR3 in DNA: TGCGCCAGCAGCCCGGGACAGGGGGCGATGGGCACCGGGGAGCTGTTTTTT. The chain carries TRBV5-1 and TRBJ2-2; TRBD1 aligns across 12 bases. Germline values: CDR1 SGHRS, CDR2 YFSETQ. This CDR3 spans 17 amino acids. V shed 4 bases and J 4 bases; nucleotides not matched to a gene: 8.

As DNA, the CDR3 is TGTGCCAGCAGCAAAGCCAACAGGGGGGAAGAAAAACTGTTTTTT. Translation gives CASSKANRGEEKLFF. V and J are TRBV21-1 and TRBJ1-4; the tabulated D call, TRBD1, remains unverified against the DNA. TRBV21-1 is recorded as a pseudogene. The CDR3 is 15 residues long.

The V and J genes are TRBV6-1 and TRBJ2-2, with no clear D. CDR1 is MNHNS, CDR2 SASEGT, per germline. CDR3 length: 14 residues. V dropped 2 bases and J dropped 1 base, with 5 bases sitting between them. The CDR3 DNA reads TGTGCCAGCAGTGAAAGTGTGAACACCGGGGAGCTGTTTTTT. The encoded protein is CASSESVNTGELFF.

This rearrangement joins TRBV5-1 to TRBJ2-1; possible D gene TRBD2, 6 bases. The germline CDR1 and CDR2 sequences are SGHRS and YFSETQ. V lost 0 bases and J lost 4, with 11 bases in between. CDR3 length: 15 amino acids. The CDR3 reads CASSLESGRYNEQFF. DNA for the CDR3: TGCGCCAGCAGCTTGGAGTCAGGGAGGTACAATGAGCAGTTCTTC.

This rearrangement joins TRBV18 to TRBJ1-4, with D perhaps matching TRBD1 (6 bases). The germline V gene has CDR1 KGHSH and CDR2 LQKENI. This CDR3 is built from 15 residues. The V end was cut by 6 bases, the J end by 8 bases, with 19 bases between. CDR3 in DNA: TGTGCCAGCTCGTCTACAGGGCAGAGGCTAGAAAAACTGTTTTTT. Translated: CASSSTGQRLEKLFF.

V usage is TRBV23-1 and J usage is TRBJ2-7; TRBD1 agrees at 9 bases. TRBV23-1 is an ORF for which the function is uncertain. J gave up 0 bases and V 8 bases, and 11 bases lay outside the gene matches. This CDR3 is built from 16 residues. The CDR3 DNA is TGCGCCAGCTTCCCGGGGCGGGACAGGGCCTCCTACGAGCAGTACTTC. Encoded protein: CASFPGRDRASYEQYF.

The rearrangement links TRBV10-3 to TRBJ1-4; weak D call: TRBD1 (5 bases). This CDR3 is built from 14 residues. The V end lost 8 bases, the J end lost 4 bases, and 14 bases lay between the germline ends. Germline CDR1 and CDR2: ENHRY and SYGVKD. The CDR3 loop is CAIGAGLGNEKLFF. The DNA for the CDR3 is TGTGCCATCGGGGCAGGGCTTGGTAATGAAAAACTGTTTTTT.

The chain joins TRBV28 to TRBJ1-4; D is uncertain. V dropped 5 bases and J dropped 4 bases, with 17 bases sitting between them. Germline-derived CDR1 and CDR2 are MDHEN and SYDVKM. This CDR3 is 16 amino acids long. The CDR3 DNA reads as TGTGCCAGCAGTCGAGTCGGGCAGGCCGGTAATGAAAAACTGTTTTTT. Amino acid sequence: CASSRVGQAGNEKLFF.

This chain links TRBV5-4 with TRBJ1-2; no reliable D call. The CDR3 is 14 residues long. Trimming removed 1 base at V and 0 bases at J, with 7 bases between. The germline V gene has CDR1 SGHNT and CDR2 YYREEE (reference sequence). This CDR3 reads CASSLIQANYGYTF. The CDR3 bases are TGTGCCAGCAGCTTGATCCAAGCTAACTATGGCTACACCTTC.

The rearrangement uses TRBV27 and TRBJ2-3, with 8 bases that match TRBD2. This CDR3 is built from 15 residues. Per germline, CDR1 MNHEY and CDR2 SMNVEV (reference sequence). J lost 4 bases, V lost 0 bases, and 3 bases had no gene match. CDR3: CASSLSGTSADTQYF. CDR3 sequence (DNA): TGTGCCAGCAGTTTATCCGGGACTAGTGCAGATACGCAGTATTTT.

As regards this clone: A junction boundary mismatches the germline segment, possibly from a read error. The V call is TRBV4-3, the J call TRBJ2-5, with D possibly being TRBD2 (5 bases). The CDR3 sequence is 13 residues long. Germline CDR1 reads LGHNA; CDR2 reads YSLEER. The CDR3 coding sequence is TGCGCCAGCAGCCGGCTAGCTGGAGAGATCCAGTACTTC. It translates to CASSRLAGEIQYF.

The gene calls are TRBV12-5 and TRBJ1-1; no firm D call. Trimming pared 0 bases from V and 8 bases from J, leaving 13 bases between. Germline V gene sequence: CDR1 LGHNT, CDR2 FRNRAP. The length of the CDR3 is 14 residues. CDR3 nucleotides: TGTGCTAGTGGTTTGGTGGTCCAAGGGAGGGAAGCTTTCTTT. Amino acids: CASGLVVQGREAFF.

The chain carries TRBV9 and TRBJ1-1; tentative D call: TRBD1 (5 bases). The germline V and J ends were trimmed by 0 bases and 7 bases, with 13 bases remaining between them. The CDR3 contains 14 residues. The germline V gene has CDR1 SGDLS and CDR2 YYNGEE. The CDR3 sequence: CASSVAAGGSEAFF. The CDR3 nucleotides read TGTGCCAGCAGCGTAGCAGCCGGGGGTAGTGAAGCTTTCTTT.

CDR3 DNA sequence: TGTGCCAGCAGGGACCAAAACACTGAAGCTTTCTTT. Residues: CASRDQNTEAFF. V is TRBV6-1 and J is TRBJ1-1; D remains ambiguous. Between the trimmed V and J ends, which lost 6 bases and 2 bases, there was a span of 7 bases. Germline V gene data show CDR1 as MNHNS and CDR2 as SASEGT. The CDR3 runs to 12 residues.

The chain is built from TRBV4-1 and TRBJ1-4, with 7 positions matching TRBD1. This CDR3 has 15 amino acids. With 3 bases clipped from V and 7 bases from J, the junction kept 8 bases outside the gene matches. CDR1 MGHRA and CDR2 YSYEKL come from the germline V gene. The CDR3 loop is CASSQPDRRSEKLFF. In DNA, the CDR3 is TGCGCCAGCAGCCAGCCGGACAGGCGAAGTGAAAAACTGTTTTTT.

The chain combines TRBV7-2 with TRBJ2-3; perhaps TRBD1 as D (6 bases). Deletions cut 6 bases from V and 6 bases from J, with 19 bases between. CDR3 length: 15 amino acids. Germline V CDR1 and CDR2: SGHTA, FQGNSA. CDR3 DNA sequence: TGTGCCAGCAGTTTGACGACAGGACCTCGGGATACGCAGTATTTT. Its translation is CASSLTTGPRDTQYF.

The chain links TRBV19 to TRBJ2-3; D is ambiguous. The ends were cut back, 3 bases at V and 0 bases at J, with 7 bases in the middle. The CDR3 is made up of 14 amino acids. The germline V gene has CDR1 LNHDA and CDR2 SQIVND (reference sequence). CDR3: CASSMLPSTDTQYF. The CDR3 nucleotides read TGTGCCAGTAGTATGTTGCCGAGCACAGATACGCAGTATTTT.

J is TRBJ2-3 and V is TRBV5-6; a weak D match, TRBD1 (5 bases). The CDR3 has 16 residues. Germline V gene sequence: CDR1 SGHDT, CDR2 YYEEEE. Trimming pared 4 bases from V and 5 bases from J, leaving 20 bases between. The CDR3 region is CASSPPGARLGDTQYF. CDR3 sequence (DNA): TGTGCCAGCAGCCCCCCTGGGGCTCGCCTGGGAGATACGCAGTATTTT.